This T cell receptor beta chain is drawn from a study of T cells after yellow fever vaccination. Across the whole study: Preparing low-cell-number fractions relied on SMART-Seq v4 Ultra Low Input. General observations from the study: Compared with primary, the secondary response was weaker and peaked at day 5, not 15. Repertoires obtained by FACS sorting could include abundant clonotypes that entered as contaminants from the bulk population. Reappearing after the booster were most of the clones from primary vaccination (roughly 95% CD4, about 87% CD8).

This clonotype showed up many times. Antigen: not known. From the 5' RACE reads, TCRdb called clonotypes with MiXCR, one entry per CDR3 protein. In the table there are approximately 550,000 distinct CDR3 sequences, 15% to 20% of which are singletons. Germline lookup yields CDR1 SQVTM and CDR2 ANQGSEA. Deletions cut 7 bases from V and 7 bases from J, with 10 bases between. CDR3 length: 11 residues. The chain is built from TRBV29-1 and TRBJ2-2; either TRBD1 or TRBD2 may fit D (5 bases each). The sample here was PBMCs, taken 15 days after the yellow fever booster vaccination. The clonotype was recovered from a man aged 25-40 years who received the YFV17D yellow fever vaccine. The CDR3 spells CSAGRFGELFF. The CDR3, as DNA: TGCAGCGCGGGACGTTTCGGGGAGCTGTTTTTT.